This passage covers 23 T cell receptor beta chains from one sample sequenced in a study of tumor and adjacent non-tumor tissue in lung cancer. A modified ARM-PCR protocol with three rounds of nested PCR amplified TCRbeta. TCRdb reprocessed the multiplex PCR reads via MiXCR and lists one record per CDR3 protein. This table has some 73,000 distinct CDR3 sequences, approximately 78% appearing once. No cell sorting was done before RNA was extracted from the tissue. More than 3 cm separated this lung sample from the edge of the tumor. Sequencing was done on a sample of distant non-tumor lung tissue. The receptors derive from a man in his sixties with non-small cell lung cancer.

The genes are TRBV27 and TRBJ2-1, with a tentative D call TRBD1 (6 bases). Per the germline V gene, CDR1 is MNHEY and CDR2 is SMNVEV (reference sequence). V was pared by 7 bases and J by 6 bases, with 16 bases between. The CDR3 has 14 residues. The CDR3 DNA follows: TGTGCCAGCAATCCATGGACAGAGGGCAATGAGCAGTTCTTC. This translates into CASNPWTEGNEQFF.

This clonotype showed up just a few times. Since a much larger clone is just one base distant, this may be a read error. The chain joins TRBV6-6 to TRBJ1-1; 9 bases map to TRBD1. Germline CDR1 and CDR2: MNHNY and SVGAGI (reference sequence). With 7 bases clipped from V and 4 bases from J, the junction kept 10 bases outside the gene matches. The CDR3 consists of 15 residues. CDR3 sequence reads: CASNTTGGAGTEAFF. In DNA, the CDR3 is TGTGCCAGCAATACCACAGGGGGCGCGGGCACTGAAGCTTTCTTT.

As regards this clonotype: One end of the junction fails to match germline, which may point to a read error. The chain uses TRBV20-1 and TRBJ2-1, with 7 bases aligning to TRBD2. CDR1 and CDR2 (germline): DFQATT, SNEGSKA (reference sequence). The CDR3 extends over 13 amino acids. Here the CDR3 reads CSARTSDDNELFF. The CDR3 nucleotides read TGCAGTGCTAGAACTAGCGATGACAATGAGCTGTTCTTC.

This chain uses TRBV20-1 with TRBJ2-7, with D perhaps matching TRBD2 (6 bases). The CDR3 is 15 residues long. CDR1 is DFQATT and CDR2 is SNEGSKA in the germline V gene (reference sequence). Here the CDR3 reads CSVILAVGGNYEQYF. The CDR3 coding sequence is TGCAGCGTTATTCTGGCAGTCGGGGGAAACTATGAGCAGTACTTC.

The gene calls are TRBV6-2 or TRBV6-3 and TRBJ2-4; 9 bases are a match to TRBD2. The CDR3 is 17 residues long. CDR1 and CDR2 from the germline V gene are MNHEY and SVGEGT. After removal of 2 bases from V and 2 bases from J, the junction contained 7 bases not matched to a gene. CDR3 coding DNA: TGTGCCAGCAGTTACGGGATAGCGGGAGACACCAAAAACATTCAGTACTTC. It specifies CASSYGIAGDTKNIQYF.

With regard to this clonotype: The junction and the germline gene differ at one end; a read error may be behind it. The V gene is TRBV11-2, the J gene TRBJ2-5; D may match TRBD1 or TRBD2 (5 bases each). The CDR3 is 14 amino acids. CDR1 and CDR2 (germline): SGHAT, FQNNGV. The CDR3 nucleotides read TGTGCCAGCAGCTCTGGACGGGTCCAAGGGACCAAGTACTTC. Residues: CASSSGRVQGTKYF.

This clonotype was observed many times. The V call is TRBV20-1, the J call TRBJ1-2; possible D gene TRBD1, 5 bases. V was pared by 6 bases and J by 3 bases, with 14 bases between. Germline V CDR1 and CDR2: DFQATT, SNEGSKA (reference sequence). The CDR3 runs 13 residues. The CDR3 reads CSAPFPGDYGYTF. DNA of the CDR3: TGCAGTGCCCCCTTCCCGGGGGACTATGGCTACACCTTC.

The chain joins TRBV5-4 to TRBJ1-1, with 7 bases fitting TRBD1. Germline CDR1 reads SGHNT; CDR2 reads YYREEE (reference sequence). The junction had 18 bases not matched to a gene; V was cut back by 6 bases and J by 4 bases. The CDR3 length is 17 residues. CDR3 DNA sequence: TGTGCCAGCAACACCGGTCGACAGGGACGAGGCGTCACTGAAGCTTTCTTT. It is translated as CASNTGRQGRGVTEAFF.

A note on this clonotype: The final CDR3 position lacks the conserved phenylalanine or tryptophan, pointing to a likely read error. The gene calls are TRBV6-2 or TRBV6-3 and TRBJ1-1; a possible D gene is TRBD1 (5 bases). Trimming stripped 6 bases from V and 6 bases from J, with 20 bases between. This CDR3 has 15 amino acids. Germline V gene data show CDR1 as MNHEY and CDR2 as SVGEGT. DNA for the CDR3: TGTGCCAGCAGGCTAACGGGACCACGAACGGCTGAAGCTTTCATT. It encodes CASRLTGPRTAEAFI.

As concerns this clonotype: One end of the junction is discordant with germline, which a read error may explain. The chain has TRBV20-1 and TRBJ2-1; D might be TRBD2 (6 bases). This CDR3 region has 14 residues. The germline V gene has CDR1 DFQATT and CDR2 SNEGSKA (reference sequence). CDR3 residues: CSALGGMDYNERFF. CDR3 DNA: TGCAGTGCTCTGGGGGGAATGGATTACAATGAGCGGTTCTTC.

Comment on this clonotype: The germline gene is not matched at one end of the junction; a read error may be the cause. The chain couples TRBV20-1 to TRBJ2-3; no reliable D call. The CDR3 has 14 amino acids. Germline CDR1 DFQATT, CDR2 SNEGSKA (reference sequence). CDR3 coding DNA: TGCAATGCTAGGTGGACGGAGAGCATAGATACGCAGTATTTT. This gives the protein CNARWTESIDTQYF.

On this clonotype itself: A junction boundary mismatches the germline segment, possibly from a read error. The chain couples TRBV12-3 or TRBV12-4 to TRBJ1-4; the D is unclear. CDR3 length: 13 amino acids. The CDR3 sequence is CASRPAGNEKLFF. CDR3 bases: TGTGCCAGCAGGCCCGCAGGTAATGAAAAATTGTTTTTT.

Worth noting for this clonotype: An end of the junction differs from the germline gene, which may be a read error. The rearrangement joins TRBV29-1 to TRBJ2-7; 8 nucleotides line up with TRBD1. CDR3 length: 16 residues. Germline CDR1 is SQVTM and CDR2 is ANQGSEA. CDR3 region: CSVQTRTGREEEEQYF. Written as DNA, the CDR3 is TGTAGCGTTCAAACCCGGACAGGGCGTGAAGAAGAGGAGCAGTACTTC.

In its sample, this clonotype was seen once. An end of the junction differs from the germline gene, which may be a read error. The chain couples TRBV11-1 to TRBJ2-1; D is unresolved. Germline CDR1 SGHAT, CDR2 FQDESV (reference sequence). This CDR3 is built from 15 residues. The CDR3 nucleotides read TGTGCCAGCAGCTTAGACGTGGGGATCCACAATGAGGAGTTCTTC. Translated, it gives CASSLDVGIHNEEFF.

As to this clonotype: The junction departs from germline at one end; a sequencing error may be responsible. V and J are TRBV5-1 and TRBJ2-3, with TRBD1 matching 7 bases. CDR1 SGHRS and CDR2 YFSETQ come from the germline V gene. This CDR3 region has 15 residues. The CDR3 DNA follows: TGCGCCAGTAGCTTGGTACAGGGGCCCGGAGATACGCAGTATTTT. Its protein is CASSLVQGPGDTQYF.

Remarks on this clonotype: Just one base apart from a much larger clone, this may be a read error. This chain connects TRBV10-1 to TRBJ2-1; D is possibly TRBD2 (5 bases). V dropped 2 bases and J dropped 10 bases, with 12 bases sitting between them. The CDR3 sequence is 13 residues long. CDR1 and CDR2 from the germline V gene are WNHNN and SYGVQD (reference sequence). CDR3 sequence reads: CASSESTPGEQFF. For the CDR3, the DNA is TGCGCCAGCAGTGAGAGTACCCCGGGAGAGCAGTTCTTC.

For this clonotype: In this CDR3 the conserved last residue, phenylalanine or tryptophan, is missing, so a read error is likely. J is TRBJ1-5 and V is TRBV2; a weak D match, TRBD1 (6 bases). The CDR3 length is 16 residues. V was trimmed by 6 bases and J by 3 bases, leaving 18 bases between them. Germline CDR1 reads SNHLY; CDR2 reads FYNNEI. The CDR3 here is CASRGGGGRDNQPQHI. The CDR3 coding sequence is TGTGCCAGCAGGGGGGGCGGGGGAAGGGACAATCAGCCCCAGCATATT.

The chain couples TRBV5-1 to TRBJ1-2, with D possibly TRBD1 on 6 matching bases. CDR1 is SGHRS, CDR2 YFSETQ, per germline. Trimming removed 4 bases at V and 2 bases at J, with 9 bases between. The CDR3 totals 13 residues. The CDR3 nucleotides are TGCGCCAGCAGCCACAGGGACAACTATGGCTACACCTTC. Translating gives CASSHRDNYGYTF.

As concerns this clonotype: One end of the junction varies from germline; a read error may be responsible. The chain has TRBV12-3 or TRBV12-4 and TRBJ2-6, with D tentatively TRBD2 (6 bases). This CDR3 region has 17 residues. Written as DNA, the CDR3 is TGTCCCAGCAGATCGGGACTCCTTATGTCTGGGGCCAACGTCCTGACTTTC. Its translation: CPSRSGLLMSGANVLTF.

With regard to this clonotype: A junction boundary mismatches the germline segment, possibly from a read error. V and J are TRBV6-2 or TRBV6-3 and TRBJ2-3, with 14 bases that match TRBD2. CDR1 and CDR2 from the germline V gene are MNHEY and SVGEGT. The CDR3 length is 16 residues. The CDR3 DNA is TGTGTCAGCAGTCATGGACTAGCGGGAGGTACAGATACGCAGTATTTT. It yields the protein CVSSHGLAGGTDTQYF.

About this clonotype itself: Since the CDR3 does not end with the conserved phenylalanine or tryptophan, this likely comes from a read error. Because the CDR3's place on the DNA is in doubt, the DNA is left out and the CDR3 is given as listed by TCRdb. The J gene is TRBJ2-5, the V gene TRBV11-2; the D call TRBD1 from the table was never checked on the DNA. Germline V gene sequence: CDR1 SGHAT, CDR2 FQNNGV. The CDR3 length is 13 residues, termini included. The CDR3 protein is CTSSPTGEETLYL.

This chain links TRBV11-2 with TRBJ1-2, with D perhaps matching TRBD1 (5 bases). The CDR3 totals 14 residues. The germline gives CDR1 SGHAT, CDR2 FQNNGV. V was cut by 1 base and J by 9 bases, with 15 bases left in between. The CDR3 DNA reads TGTGCCAGCAGCTTAGGAGCAGGGATCGGATGCTACACCTTC. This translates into CASSLGAGIGCYTF.

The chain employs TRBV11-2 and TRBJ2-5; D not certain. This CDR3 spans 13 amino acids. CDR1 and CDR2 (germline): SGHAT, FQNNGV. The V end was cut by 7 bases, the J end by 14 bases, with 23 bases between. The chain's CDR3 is CASNSTVEETQYF. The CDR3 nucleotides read TGTGCCAGCAACTCTACAGTGGAAGAGACTCAATACTTC.